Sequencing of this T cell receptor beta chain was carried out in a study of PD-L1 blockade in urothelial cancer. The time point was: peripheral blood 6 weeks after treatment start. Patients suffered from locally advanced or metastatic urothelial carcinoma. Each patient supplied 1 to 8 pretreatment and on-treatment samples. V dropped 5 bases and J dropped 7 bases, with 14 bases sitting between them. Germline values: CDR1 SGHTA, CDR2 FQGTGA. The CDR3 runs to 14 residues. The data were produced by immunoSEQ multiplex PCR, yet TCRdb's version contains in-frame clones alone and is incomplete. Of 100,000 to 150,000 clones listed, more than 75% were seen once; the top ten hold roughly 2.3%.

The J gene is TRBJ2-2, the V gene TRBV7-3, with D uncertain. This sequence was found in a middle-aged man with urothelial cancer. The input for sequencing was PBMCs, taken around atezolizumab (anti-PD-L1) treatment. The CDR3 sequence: CASSPRSLGGELFF. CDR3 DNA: TGTGCCAGCAGCCCTAGAAGTCTTGGCGGGGAGCTGTTTTTT.